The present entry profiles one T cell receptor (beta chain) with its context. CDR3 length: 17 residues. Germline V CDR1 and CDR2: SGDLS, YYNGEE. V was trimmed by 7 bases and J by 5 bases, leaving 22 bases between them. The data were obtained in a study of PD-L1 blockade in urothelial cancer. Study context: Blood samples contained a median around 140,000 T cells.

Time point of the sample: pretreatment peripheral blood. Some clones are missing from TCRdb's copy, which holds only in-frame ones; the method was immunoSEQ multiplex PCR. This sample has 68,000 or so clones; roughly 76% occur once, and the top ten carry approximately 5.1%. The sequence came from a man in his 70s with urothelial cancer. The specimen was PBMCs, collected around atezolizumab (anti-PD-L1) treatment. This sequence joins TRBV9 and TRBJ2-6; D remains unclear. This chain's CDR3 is CASDNLFKQSRANVLTF. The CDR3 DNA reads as TGTGCCAGCGATAATTTGTTCAAACAAAGTCGGGCCAACGTCCTGACTTTC.